This TCR beta chain stems from a study of shared clonotypes between healthy human individuals (dated by TCRdb to the early 2020s). Regarding the research as a whole: The cohort included a few men and a couple of women between 18 and 49 years of age. Libraries were prepared and TCR repertoires were sequenced by different laboratories using diverse techniques, in order to increase sequencing depth and limit assay-specific biases. To estimate repertoire size and how much clonotype sharing occurs between individuals, the study deeply sequenced the blood TCR repertoires of about five healthy adults. Leukapheresis yielded between about 0.9 and 9.5 billion PBMCs per donor. For each donor, CD4 naive and CD4 memory were each given three plates, CD8 naive was given two plates, and CD8 memory was given one plate. What the research found in general, with its limitations: Estimated clonotype richness was generally larger for naive than for memory subsets. Pairwise subsampling led to the expectation that sequencing depth would affect the degree of clonotype sharing among donors. The small number of donors limited the genetic and exposure-history diversity represented. Even with the large sequencing depth, rarefaction of the sorted-subset datasets indicated that sequencing was incomplete. Sharing across several donors was observed for approximately 5% of naive CD4, under 4% of naive CD8, about 2.3% of memory CD4, and around 0.44% of memory CD8 clonotypes. Sampling was restricted to blood, and TCR repertoires in tissue are likely to differ from TCR repertoires in blood. Compared with non-shared clonotypes, clonotypes shared by all four sorted-subset donors had higher generation probabilities.

Using the deep immunoSEQ assay, multiplex PCR amplified TCR CDR3 regions from genomic DNA. For each cell subset, the extracted genomic DNA was distributed evenly across all wells of several immunoSEQ 96-well plates, and each plate served as one replicate. For sorted subsets, about 200 ng genomic DNA, equal to about 30,000 T cell genomes, was loaded into each replicate PCR. Purified libraries were measured with a Qubit 3.0 fluorometer, size-checked on a Bioanalyzer 2100, and measured again with the KAPA Library Quantification kit. A separate single-read 150-cycle Illumina NextSeq 550 flow cell was used to sequence each immunoSEQ 96-well plate. As for how the authors treated the data: Because only junctional sequences without quality scores were contained in the immunoSEQ output, filtering matching that applied to full-length reads could not be performed. Sequences were annotated with PyIR, a Python wrapper for IgBLAST v1.9, and V/J genes and CDR3 were assigned using IMGT germline references. Reads were filtered out if the reads had weak V/J assignments (E-value above 1e-6), no CDR3, stop codons, out-of-frame junctions, or ambiguous translated residues. V3J clonotypes were defined by identical inferred V gene, J gene, and CDR3 amino acid sequence. Percentage overlap between repertoires was computed as shared unique clonotypes divided by the size of the smaller repertoire. Richness of each repertoire was evaluated using RTK rarefaction, the Chao1 estimator, and Recon v2.1 estimates of unobserved clonotypes. OLGA was used to compute generation probabilities for all TCRbeta clonotypes that the gDNA method yielded from a few donors. TCRdb limited this immuneACCESS table to in-frame rearrangements with V and J called. A share of clones is missing; checked studies link under half to unresolved V genes, and the rest is unexplained. For V, J and clone size, that table is used; D and trimming come from the DNA. The sample records approximately 530,000 clones, approximately 95% of which are singletons. Clones ranked in the top ten supply 0.06% of the sample.

There are 14 amino acids in the CDR3, from cysteine to phenylalanine inclusive. Only the CDR3 DNA is retained, 42 bases long and in frame from the first base. The junction shows trimming of 4 bases on V and 0 bases on J, plus 7 bases between the germline ends. CDR1 MNHEY and CDR2 SMNVEV are derived from the germline V gene (reference sequence). Healthy HIV-negative adults with no recently reported acute infections or vaccinations were included as donors. Every donor was a Caucasian adult residing in Nashville, Tennessee, USA. CD4+ T cells were enriched through magnetic negative selection, after which naive cells were positively selected on CD45RA and the remaining negative fraction served as the memory subset. Blood was obtained by leukapheresis, after which PBMCs were separated by Ficoll-Histopaque density gradient centrifugation and cryopreserved in liquid nitrogen vapor phase. Analytical flow cytometry was used to check the purity and quantity of every magnetically sorted T cell population. From each sorted fraction, genomic DNA was isolated and quantified by UV absorbance on a Nanodrop 2000c.

A remark on this clone: Its antigen is currently not known. It has no much larger one-base neighbor in the sample; base qualities were not kept.

The material sequenced was naive CD4+ T cells sorted from blood. What this sample's cell subset or site label stands for: CD45RA+ positively selected. The TCR comes from a woman in her thirties in good health. This sequence uses TRBV27 and TRBJ1-5; the D gene is not confidently resolved. In nucleotide form, the sequence is TGTGCCAGCAGTTATGTAAATAGCAATCAGCCCCAGCATTTT. Its coded protein is CASSYVNSNQPQHF.